This entry features one T cell receptor beta chain sequence. The length of the CDR3 is 12 residues. Germline CDR1 reads ENHRY; CDR2 reads SYGVKD. V lost 7 bases, J lost 5 bases, and 1 base stayed unmatched. This entry is derived from a study of CD8 T cells in Susac syndrome. Random hexamers were used to reverse transcribe an amount of roughly 0.45 to 1 ug RNA. The immunoSEQ assay covered 54 Vbeta and 13 Jbeta segments for CDR3. MiXCR, applied by TCRdb to the immunoSEQ multiplex PCR reads, yields one record per CDR3 protein. Among approximately 210,000 distinct CDR3 sequences listed, roughly 93% were seen once.

The sequencing sample was made of CD4+ T cells from PBMCs. This TCR came from a human donor with Susac syndrome. The chain joins TRBV10-3 to TRBJ1-2; 10 bases match TRBD1. The CDR3 region has the DNA TGTGCCATCAAGGGACAGGGGTATGGCTACACCTTC. Translation: CAIKGQGYGYTF.